This T cell receptor beta chain is from a study of T cell repertoires in ileal Crohn's disease. Study-level background: Surgery for a complication: stricturing in approximately 60%, penetrating in around 39%. About half received postoperative treatment, around twelve with thiopurines and 18 anti-TNF.

The CDR3 has 16 residues. Germline V gives CDR1 SEHNR, CDR2 FQNEAQ (reference sequence). Unmatched junction bases numbered 10, after V lost 4 bases and J lost 5 bases. The sorted cells were lamina propria lymphocytes from surgical specimens, first isolated by density gradient. Generated by immunoSEQ multiplex PCR, the TCRdb table keeps only in-frame clones and is missing some. Of about 3,400 clones listed, about 80% are singletons. The sequence derives from an adult with Crohn's disease. The chain combines TRBV7-9 with TRBJ2-5, with 10 bases aligning to TRBD1. The sample comprised CD4+ T cells sorted from the ileum. In DNA, the CDR3 is TGTGCCAGCAGCTCAGTGACAGGGGGCTTAGGGGAGACCCAGTACTTC. Amino acids: CASSSVTGGLGETQYF.